The 26 T cell receptor beta chains in this list originate from one sample, sequenced in a study of shared clonotypes between healthy human individuals. Naivety among CD8 cells was defined by CD45RO negativity and positive CCR7 selection, thereby excluding terminally differentiated effector memory CD45RA+ cells. Sequenced by immunoSEQ multiplex PCR; TCRdb stores in-frame clones only, minus some. The sample holds around 600,000 clones; 85% to 95% are singletons and the top ten take 0.095% to 0.14%. The material sequenced was naive CD8+ T cells sorted from blood. These receptors were taken from a woman aged 25 to 45 in good health.

This clone is a singleton in its sample. The gene calls are TRBV28 and TRBJ2-1; 10 bases match TRBD2. CDR1 and CDR2 from the germline V gene are MDHEN and SYDVKM. J lost 10 bases, V lost 4 bases, and 10 bases had no gene match. The CDR3 extends over 15 amino acids. CDR3 sequence: CASSWGSGRAEEQFF. CDR3 DNA: TGTGCCAGCAGTTGGGGGAGCGGGAGGGCCGAGGAGCAGTTCTTC.

The chain is built from TRBV6-5 and TRBJ2-5, with D perhaps given as TRBD1 or TRBD2 (5 bases each). Gene TRBJ2-7 matches the end of the DNA better, so the J call may be wrong. Germline CDR1 and CDR2: MNHEY and SVGAGI. CDR3 length: 14 amino acids. The CDR3: CASRRQGRDHEQYF. The CDR3 region has the DNA TGTGCCAGCAGACGTCAAGGCAGGGACCACGAGCAGTACTTC.

V is TRBV7-2 and J is TRBJ2-7; D remains ambiguous. V shed 5 bases and J shed 2 bases, with 10 bases lying between them. Germline V gene data show CDR1 as SGHTA and CDR2 as FQGNSA. CDR3 length equals 13 residues. The CDR3 nucleotides are TGTGCCAGCAGCCCCCACGGAACCTACGAGCAGTACTTC. Protein sequence: CASSPHGTYEQYF.

V gene TRBV5-4 combines with J gene TRBJ2-2; 10 bases map to TRBD2. Germline CDR1 SGHNT, CDR2 YYREEE (reference sequence). The CDR3 consists of 15 residues. The J segment lost 2 bases and the V segment lost 4 bases, leaving 2 bases of the junction unmatched. CDR3 sequence (DNA): TGTGCCAGCAGCCGGACTAGCGGAAACACCGGGGAGCTGTTTTTT. This encodes CASSRTSGNTGELFF.

The chain combines TRBV13 with TRBJ2-1; 7 bases line up with TRBD1. This CDR3 is built from 16 residues. CDR1 and CDR2 from the germline V gene are PRHDT and FYEKMQ (reference sequence). The V and J ends lost 5 bases and 4 bases, in that order; junction bases with no gene match: 11. This CDR3 is CASSQASGTAYNEQFF. The CDR3 DNA sequence: TGTGCCAGCAGCCAAGCCTCCGGGACAGCGTACAATGAGCAGTTCTTC.

The chain employs TRBV28 and TRBJ2-4; D gene uncertain. The germline V gene has CDR1 MDHEN and CDR2 SYDVKM. V lost 3 bases and J lost 0, with 9 bases in between. The CDR3 is 15 amino acids. The CDR3 loop reads CASSFRALAKNIQYF. DNA of the CDR3: TGTGCCAGCAGTTTTCGTGCGCTAGCCAAAAACATTCAGTACTTC.

V usage is TRBV2 and J usage is TRBJ2-7, with 7 positions matching TRBD2. With 6 bases clipped from V and 2 bases from J, the junction kept 10 bases outside the gene matches. The CDR3 is 15 residues long. Germline CDR1 and CDR2: SNHLY and FYNNEI. The DNA of the CDR3 is TGTGCCAGCAGCGATCTAGCGGAAGCAGCCTACGAGCAGTACTTC. Translation gives CASSDLAEAAYEQYF. Full variable domain (missing parts from reference TRBV2 and TRBJ2-7): EPEVTQTPSHQVTQMGQEVILRCVPISNHLYFYWYRQILGQKVEFLVSFYNNEISEKSEIFDDQFSVERPDGSNFTLKIRSTKLEDSAMYFCASSDLAEAAYEQYFGPGTRLTVT.

The sample holds one count of this clone. The chain uses TRBV5-1 and TRBJ2-3; the match to TRBD1 covers 9 bases. Germline values: CDR1 SGHRS, CDR2 YFSETQ. The trim removed 0 bases at V and 3 bases at J, leaving 11 bases unmatched. This CDR3 region has 18 residues. Written as DNA, the CDR3 is TGCGCCAGCAGCTTGGAAGGACGGGGGACAGGGAGGACAGATACGCAGTATTTT. It encodes CASSLEGRGTGRTDTQYF. The full variable domain, in which reference TRBV5-1 and TRBJ2-3 provide the parts outside the CDR3, is KAGVTQTPRYLIKTRGQQVTLSCSPISGHRSVSWYQQTPGQGLQFLFEYFSETQRNKGNFPGRFSGRQFSNSRSEMNVSTLELGDSALYLCASSLEGRGTGRTDTQYFGPGTRLTVL.

The chain uses TRBV7-2 and TRBJ2-1; D is possibly TRBD2 (6 bases). The CDR3 has 16 residues. CDR1 is SGHTA and CDR2 is FQGNSA in the germline V gene. Deletions cut 5 bases from V and 2 bases from J, with 16 bases between. Here the CDR3 reads CASSLSGGTPYNEQFF. CDR3 bases: TGTGCCAGCAGCCTTTCGGGCGGGACCCCCTACAATGAGCAGTTCTTC.

The chain joins TRBV5-6 to TRBJ1-3, with unresolved D. The germline V gene has CDR1 SGHDT and CDR2 YYEEEE. Between the trimmed V and J ends, which lost 0 bases and 0 bases, there was a span of 10 bases. The CDR3 is 16 amino acids. CDR3 bases: TGTGCCAGCAGCTTGGGGGAAGTGAACTCTGGAAACACCATATATTTT. Encoded protein: CASSLGEVNSGNTIYF.

This chain joins TRBV7-8 and TRBJ2-7; D is undetermined. Trimming pared 2 bases from V and 2 bases from J, leaving 13 bases between. CDR1 and CDR2 from the germline V gene are SGHVS and FQNEAQ. The CDR3 covers 15 residues. Here the CDR3 reads CASSLSDIKTYEQYF. The DNA for the CDR3 is TGTGCCAGCAGCTTATCCGACATCAAGACCTACGAGCAGTACTTC.

The chain employs TRBV11-2 and TRBJ2-7; D is uncertain. The CDR3 is 11 amino acids. Trimming left V 3 bases short and J 6 bases short, with 6 bases between. Germline V gives CDR1 SGHAT, CDR2 FQNNGV. CDR3 DNA: TGTGCCAGCAGCTTTGCCAGCGAGCAGTACTTC. Translated: CASSFASEQYF.

This CDR3 reads CASSPSTGVHEQYF. As DNA, the CDR3 is TGTGCCAGCAGCCCATCGACAGGGGTCCACGAGCAGTACTTC. V usage is TRBV11-2 and J usage is TRBJ2-7; 8 positions match TRBD1. The germline V gene encodes CDR1 SGHAT and CDR2 FQNNGV. The trim removed 5 bases at V and 5 bases at J, leaving 8 bases unmatched. The CDR3 has 14 residues.

This clone was observed once. The gene calls are TRBV9 and TRBJ1-2, with no clear D. V lost 3 bases to trimming and J lost 7 bases, with 22 bases between them. The CDR3 sequence is 16 residues long. Germline loops: CDR1 SGDLS, CDR2 YYNGEE. CDR3 region: CASSANRGPKGGGYTF. CDR3 nucleotides: TGTGCCAGCAGCGCCAACCGTGGGCCGAAAGGCGGTGGCTACACCTTC.

This chain links TRBV4-2 with TRBJ1-5; D is unclear. The CDR3 totals 18 residues. Trimming stripped 0 bases from V and 0 bases from J, with 15 bases between. Germline loops: CDR1 LGHNA, CDR2 YNFKEQ. The CDR3 sequence is CASSQEWVEGNSNQPQHF. DNA for the CDR3: TGTGCCAGCAGCCAAGAATGGGTGGAGGGAAATAGCAATCAGCCCCAGCATTTT.

The chain recombines TRBV5-1 with TRBJ1-4; no firm D call. The V gene's germline CDR1 is SGHRS and CDR2 YFSETQ. Trimming removed 1 base at V and 4 bases at J, with 8 bases between. This CDR3 region has 14 residues. In nucleotides, the CDR3 is TGCGCCAGCAGCTTGTCCGAGATTAATGAAAAACTGTTTTTT. It encodes CASSLSEINEKLFF.

This sequence joins TRBV27 and TRBJ2-5; 10 nucleotides line up with TRBD1. CDR3 length: 14 residues. CDR1 is MNHEY and CDR2 is SMNVEV in the germline V gene (reference sequence). After removal of 3 bases from V and 6 bases from J, the junction contained 4 bases not matched to a gene. In DNA, the CDR3 is TGTGCCAGCAGTTTTGCGGGACAGGGGAAGACCCAGTACTTC. It translates to CASSFAGQGKTQYF.

The V call is TRBV7-9, the J call TRBJ1-1; D uncertain. Germline lookup yields CDR1 SEHNR and CDR2 FQNEAQ (reference sequence). The germline V and J ends were trimmed by 4 bases and 2 bases, with 8 bases remaining between them. The CDR3 has 13 residues. CDR3 nucleotide sequence: TGTGCCAGCAGCTCTGACCCAAACACTGAAGCTTTCTTT. The encoded protein is CASSSDPNTEAFF.

The V call is TRBV19, the J call TRBJ1-1, with D possibly being TRBD1 (5 bases). This CDR3 contains 16 residues. Germline loops: CDR1 LNHDA, CDR2 SQIVND (reference sequence). V was trimmed by 6 bases and J by 2 bases, leaving 19 bases between them. The CDR3 sequence is CASSRRERGGNTEAFF. The CDR3 region has the DNA TGTGCCAGTAGCCGCAGGGAACGGGGAGGTAACACTGAAGCTTTCTTT.

The chain is built from TRBV7-9 and TRBJ1-1; the match to TRBD1 covers 8 bases. CDR1 is SEHNR, CDR2 FQNEAQ, per germline (reference sequence). This CDR3 has 14 residues. With 1 base clipped from V and 4 bases from J, the junction kept 2 bases outside the gene matches. Here the CDR3 reads CASSLVTGGTEAFF. CDR3 coding DNA: TGTGCCAGCAGCTTAGTTACAGGGGGCACTGAAGCTTTCTTT. The variable domain in full, with the rest retrieved from reference TRBV7-9 and TRBJ1-1, is DTGVSQNPRHKITKRGQNVTFRCDPISEHNRLYWYRQTLGQGPEFLTYFQNEAQLEKSRLLSDRFSAERPKGSFSTLEIQRTEQGDSAMYLCASSLVTGGTEAFFGQGTRLTVV.

The genes are TRBV5-6 and TRBJ2-7, with 12 positions matching TRBD2. Germline CDR1 and CDR2: SGHDT and YYEEEE. Trimming cost V 0 bases and J 1 base; bases outside gene matches: 5. This CDR3 region has 17 residues. The CDR3 nucleotides are TGTGCCAGCAGCTTGGCGGCTAGCGGGAGGGAATCCTACGAGCAGTACTTC. It specifies CASSLAASGRESYEQYF.

The table lists this clone with a count of one. This rearrangement joins TRBV28 to TRBJ2-5, with TRBD1 matching over 10 bases. Germline CDR1 is MDHEN and CDR2 is SYDVKM. The junction had 11 bases not matched to a gene; V was cut back by 6 bases and J by 4 bases. CDR3 length equals 16 residues. The CDR3 is CASSPTGQGFAETQYF. CDR3 bases: TGTGCCAGCAGCCCCACGGGACAGGGGTTTGCAGAGACCCAGTACTTC.

The genes are TRBV19 and TRBJ2-1; 12 nucleotides align to TRBD2. With 5 bases clipped from V and 8 bases from J, the junction kept 7 bases outside the gene matches. This CDR3 is built from 15 residues. Looked up from germline, CDR1 is LNHDA and CDR2 is SQIVND (reference sequence). CDR3 nucleotides: TGTGCCAGTAGTCGACTAGCGGGAGTTTTGGATGAGCAGTTCTTC. It codes for CASSRLAGVLDEQFF.

The rearrangement joins TRBV4-1 to TRBJ2-7; 13 nucleotides line up with TRBD2. With 4 bases clipped from V and 2 bases from J, the junction kept 2 bases outside the gene matches. Germline V gene sequence: CDR1 MGHRA, CDR2 YSYEKL. There are 15 residues in the CDR3. CDR3 nucleotide sequence: TGCGCCAGCAGCCCCGGACTAGCGGGAGCCTACGAGCAGTACTTC. It translates to CASSPGLAGAYEQYF.

This clone was seen only once. Other DNA sequences in this sample translate to the same CDR3. The chain is built from TRBV27 and TRBJ2-7, with D hard to call. The germline V gene has CDR1 MNHEY and CDR2 SMNVEV (reference sequence). V was clipped by 3 bases and J by 4 bases, with 10 bases between them. This CDR3 has 13 amino acids. DNA for the CDR3: TGTGCCAGCAGTTTGGGTAGAGATTACGAGCAGTACTTC. Its translation is CASSLGRDYEQYF.

This chain uses TRBV19 with TRBJ1-5; 10 bases match TRBD1. The V gene's germline CDR1 is LNHDA and CDR2 SQIVND (reference sequence). J lost 0 bases, V lost 4 bases, and 6 bases had no gene match. The CDR3 length is 17 residues. The CDR3 DNA follows: TGTGCCAGTAGTAAGGGGACAGGGGATAATAGCAATCAGCCCCAGCATTTT. Translating it yields CASSKGTGDNSNQPQHF.